The present T cell receptor beta chain was sequenced within a study of T cells in Graves' hyperthyroidism and ophthalmopathy. Overall study context: Prior to any treatment, at the point of initial diagnosis, peripheral blood was collected.

Germline CDR1 and CDR2: MNHNS and SASEGT. This CDR3 comprises 16 residues. V was clipped by 6 bases and J by 0 bases; unmatched bases: 11. Uncontrolled infection, other autoimmune disease, pregnancy or lactation disqualified patients from enrolment. This clonotype was observed many times. The antigen is undetermined. RNA transcripts gave rise to amplified TCR beta CDR3 regions. An initial round of RT-PCR targeting the TCR CDR3 relied on the HTBI primer set. TCRdb used MiXCR to reprocess the multiplex PCR reads, holding one entry per CDR3 protein. The sample holds about half a million distinct CDR3 sequences, around 22% seen once. Points from the study as a whole: The model anticipated ophthalmopathy a median around six months pre-onset.

The sequence came from a woman between 25 and 40 years old with Graves' ophthalmopathy. V is TRBV6-1 and J is TRBJ2-7; TRBD2 matches at 7 bases. The sequencing input was blood. In DNA form, the CDR3 reads TGTGCCAGCAGCGATCCGAAAGCGGGAAGCTCCTACGAGCAGTACTTC. It codes for CASSDPKAGSSYEQYF.